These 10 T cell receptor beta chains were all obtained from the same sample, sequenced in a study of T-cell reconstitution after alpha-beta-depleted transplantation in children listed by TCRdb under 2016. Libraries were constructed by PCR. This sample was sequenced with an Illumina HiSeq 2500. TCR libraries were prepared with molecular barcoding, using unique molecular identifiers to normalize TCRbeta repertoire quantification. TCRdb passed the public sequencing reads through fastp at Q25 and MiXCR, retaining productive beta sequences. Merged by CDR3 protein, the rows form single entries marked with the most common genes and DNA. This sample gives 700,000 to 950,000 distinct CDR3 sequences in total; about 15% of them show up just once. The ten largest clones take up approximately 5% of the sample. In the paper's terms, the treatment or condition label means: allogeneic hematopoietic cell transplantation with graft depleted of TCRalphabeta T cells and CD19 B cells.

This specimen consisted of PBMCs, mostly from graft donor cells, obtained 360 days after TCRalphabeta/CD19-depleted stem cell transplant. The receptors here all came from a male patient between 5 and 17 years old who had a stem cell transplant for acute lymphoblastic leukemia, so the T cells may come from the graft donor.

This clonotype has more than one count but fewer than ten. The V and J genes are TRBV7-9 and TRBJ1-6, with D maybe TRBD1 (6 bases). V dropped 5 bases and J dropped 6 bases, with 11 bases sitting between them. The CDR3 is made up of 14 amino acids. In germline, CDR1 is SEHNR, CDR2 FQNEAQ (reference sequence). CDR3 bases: TGTGCCAGCAGCGAGAGACAGGTTAATTCACCCCTCCACTTT. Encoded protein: CASSERQVNSPLHF.

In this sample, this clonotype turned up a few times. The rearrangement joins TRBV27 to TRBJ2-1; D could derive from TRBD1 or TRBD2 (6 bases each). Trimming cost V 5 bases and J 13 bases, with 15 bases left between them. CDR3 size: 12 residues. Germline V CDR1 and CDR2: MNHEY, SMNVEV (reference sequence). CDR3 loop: CASSEGGSRQFF. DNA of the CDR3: TGTGCCAGCAGTGAGGGGGGCTCCAGACAGTTCTTC.

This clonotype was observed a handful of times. This CDR3 is CASSREGTARGNTIYF. The CDR3 DNA follows: TGTGCCAGCAGCCGGGAGGGGACAGCGAGGGGAAACACCATATATTTT. The V call is TRBV7-9, the J call TRBJ1-3; 7 bases fit TRBD1. This CDR3 has 16 amino acids. In germline, CDR1 is SEHNR, CDR2 FQNEAQ (reference sequence). V gave up 5 bases and J gave up 4 bases; unmatched junction bases: 11. Looking up the rest from reference TRBV7-9 and TRBJ1-3 gives the full variable domain: DTGVSQNPRHKITKRGQNVTFRCDPISEHNRLYWYRQTLGQGPEFLTYFQNEAQLEKSRLLSDRFSAERPKGSFSTLEIQRTEQGDSAMYLCASSREGTARGNTIYFGEGSWLTVV.

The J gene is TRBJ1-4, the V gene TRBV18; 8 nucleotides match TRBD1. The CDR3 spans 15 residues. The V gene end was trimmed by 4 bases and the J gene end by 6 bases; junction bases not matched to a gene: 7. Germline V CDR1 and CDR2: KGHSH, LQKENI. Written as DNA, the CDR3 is TGTGCCAGCTCACGTTCCGGGACAGGTGATGAAAAACTGTTTTTT. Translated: CASSRSGTGDEKLFF.

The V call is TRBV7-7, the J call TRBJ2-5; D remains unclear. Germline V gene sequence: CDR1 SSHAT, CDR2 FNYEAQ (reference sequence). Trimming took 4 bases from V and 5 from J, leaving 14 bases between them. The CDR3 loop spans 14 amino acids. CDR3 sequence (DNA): TGTGCCAGCAGCTCTCTACCCGGGCGGGAGACCCAGTACTTC. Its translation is CASSSLPGRETQYF.

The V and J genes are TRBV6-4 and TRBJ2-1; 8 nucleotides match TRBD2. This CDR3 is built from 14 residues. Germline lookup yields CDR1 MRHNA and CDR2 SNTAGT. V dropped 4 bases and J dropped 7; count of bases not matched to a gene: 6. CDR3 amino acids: CASSGVAGLNEQFF. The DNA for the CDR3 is TGTGCCAGCAGTGGGGTAGCGGGGTTGAATGAGCAGTTCTTC.

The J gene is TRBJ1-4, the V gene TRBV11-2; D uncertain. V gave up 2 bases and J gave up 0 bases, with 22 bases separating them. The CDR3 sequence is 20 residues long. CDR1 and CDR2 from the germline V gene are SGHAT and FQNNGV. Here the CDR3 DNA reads TGTGCCAGCAGCTTATCCCCGAAAAGCGCGAACGCTGCAACTAATGAAAAACTGTTTTTT. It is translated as CASSLSPKSANAATNEKLFF. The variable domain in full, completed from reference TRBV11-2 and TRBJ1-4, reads EAGVAQSPRYKIIEKRQSVAFWCNPISGHATLYWYQQILGQGPKLLIQFQNNGVVDDSQLPKDRFSAERLKGVDSTLKIQPAKLEDSAVYLCASSLSPKSANAATNEKLFFGSGTQLSVL.

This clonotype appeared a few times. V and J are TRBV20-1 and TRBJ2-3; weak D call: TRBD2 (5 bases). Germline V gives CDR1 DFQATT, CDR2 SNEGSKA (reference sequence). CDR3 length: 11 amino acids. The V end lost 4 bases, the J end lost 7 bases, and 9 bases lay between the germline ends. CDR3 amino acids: CSATWRNTQYF. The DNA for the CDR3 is TGCAGTGCTACCTGGAGGAATACGCAGTATTTT.

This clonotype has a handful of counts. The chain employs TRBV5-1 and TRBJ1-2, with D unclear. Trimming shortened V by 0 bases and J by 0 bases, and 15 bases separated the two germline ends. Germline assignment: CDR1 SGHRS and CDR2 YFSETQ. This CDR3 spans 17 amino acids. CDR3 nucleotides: TGCGCCAGCAGCTTGGCCTACGGCCACTCAGCTAACTATGGCTACACCTTC. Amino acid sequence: CASSLAYGHSANYGYTF. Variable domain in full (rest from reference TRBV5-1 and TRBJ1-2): KAGVTQTPRYLIKTRGQQVTLSCSPISGHRSVSWYQQTPGQGLQFLFEYFSETQRNKGNFPGRFSGRQFSNSRSEMNVSTLELGDSALYLCASSLAYGHSANYGYTFGSGTRLTVV.

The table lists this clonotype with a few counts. The CDR3, as DNA: TGTGCCAGCAGCTTGGGGCAGGGGGCTAGGGCGCAGTATTTT. The encoded protein is CASSLGQGARAQYF. The rearrangement joins TRBV7-8 to TRBJ2-3; 8 bases match TRBD1. The CDR3 has 14 residues. V dropped 3 bases and J dropped 10; count of bases not matched to a gene: 9. Germline CDR1 is SGHVS and CDR2 is FQNEAQ.